This T cell receptor beta chain was captured in a study of cytomegalovirus exposure and HLA in healthy donors. Overall study: Among the roughly 400 genotyped donors, approximately 81% were placed in the Caucasian-associated ancestry cluster.

General observations from the study: Researchers reported in a later analysis that common viral pathogens appeared linked to several top clusters. DRB1 showed the most TCR associations and HLA-C the fewest in a later analysis, as rates varied by HLA locus.

The PCR ran on 60 Vbeta and 13 Jbeta primers. TCRdb keeps only in-frame clones here, not all; method: immunoSEQ multiplex PCR. Of tens of thousands of clones listed, over 70% are singletons. Germline lookup yields CDR1 LGHNA and CDR2 YNFKEQ. V lost 4 bases, J lost 5 bases, and 12 bases lay in between. The CDR3 contains 13 residues. As regards this clone: As yet, its antigen is unknown.

Sequencing was performed on PBMCs. The V call is TRBV4-2, the J call TRBJ2-7; D is ambiguous. This sequence originates from a woman aged 40 to 50 in good health and CMV-seropositive. For the CDR3, the DNA is TGTGCCAGCAGCCCCGTTGGAGCAAACGAGCAGTACTTC. Amino acids: CASSPVGANEQYF.